This T cell receptor beta chain stems from a study of CXCR3-negative and CXCR3-positive naive CD8 T cells. Carrying UMI labels, the TRB cDNA libraries were prepared through 5' RACE. TCRdb re-called the 5' RACE reads; every CDR3 protein appears as one record, without DNA. Recorded for this sample: 100,000 to 150,000 distinct CDR3 sequences. CDR1 is MGHRA, CDR2 YSYEKL, per germline. The CDR3 extends over 15 amino acids. The TCR comes from a human donor in good health. Some clones in this sample may be carry-over from other donors' samples. The chain joins TRBV4-1 to TRBJ2-1; TCRdb designates TRBD2, a call that cannot be tested without DNA. Sequenced input: naive CXCR3- CD8+ T cells from blood. Subset noted: CD45RO-CCR7+CD27+CD95- naive CD8+ T cells lacking CXCR3 (TNR3-). The chain's CDR3 is CASSQVASGVDEQFF.